The rows below give T cell receptor beta chains drawn from one sample of a study of blood T cell repertoires in COVID-19. Sequencing was performed with immunoSEQ multiplex PCR; in TCRdb, only in-frame clones are kept and a portion is missing. The repertoire includes some 190,000 clones, around 87% of them detected once, and approximately 23% sits in the top ten. The sequenced sample was PBMCs or T cells enriched from blood (not recorded which). Every receptor here comes from a woman aged 40 to 49 in a cohort exposed to, infected with or recovered from COVID-19 (not recorded which). CDR3s include the opening cysteine and the closing phenylalanine or tryptophan. The order of the fields is D gene, J gene, V gene, clone size, CDR3 protein, CDR3 DNA. The D gene is left open where the match is weak. Clone size is not always given. Where it is, it says once, few, many or a class for expanded clones.

TRBD1 TRBJ1-3 TRBV2 . CASSDGTGVGNTIYF TGTGCCAGCAGTGACGGGACAGGGGTAGGAAACACCATATATTTT
. TRBJ2-1 TRBV24-1 once CATSLSGVNEQFF TGTGCCACCAGTTTATCAGGGGTCAATGAGCAGTTCTTC
. TRBJ2-5 TRBV4-2 . CASSQDPGGAEETQYF TGTGCCAGCAGCCAAGATCCAGGCGGGGCGGAAGAGACCCAGTACTTC
. TRBJ1-2 TRBV6-5 . CASSSHPRGDGYTF TGTGCCAGCAGTTCCCACCCCCGCGGGGACGGCTACACCTTC
. TRBJ2-7 TRBV11-2 . CASSSSSNYEQYF TGTGCCAGCAGCTCCAGTTCGAACTACGAGCAGTACTTC
. TRBJ1-1 TRBV3-1/TRBV3-2 . CASSQGARTAEAFF TGTGCCAGCAGCCAAGGGGCTCGGACAGCTGAAGCTTTCTTT
. TRBJ2-7 TRBV4-1 . CASSQGAAGVTEQYF TGCGCCAGCAGCCAGGGGGCGGCGGGGGTTACCGAGCAGTACTTC
TRBD1 TRBJ1-6 TRBV10-3 . CAISDWDSSYNSPLHF TGTGCCATCAGTGATTGGGACAGCTCCTATAATTCACCCCTCCACTTT
. TRBJ1-3 TRBV4-1 . CASSHDGQGSGNTIYF TGCGCCAGCAGCCATGACGGCCAGGGATCTGGAAACACCATATATTTT
. TRBJ1-1 TRBV5-1 . CASKTVLMATEAFF TGCGCCAGCAAAACAGTTTTGATGGCTACTGAAGCTTTCTTT
. TRBJ1-1 TRBV10-1 . CASSDANSPHEAFF TGCGCCAGCAGTGACGCGAACTCACCCCATGAAGCTTTCTTT
TRBD2 TRBJ2-3 TRBV7-2 . CASSLVPSGGAADTQYF TGTGCCAGCAGCTTAGTTCCTAGCGGGGGGGCGGCAGATACGCAGTATTTT
. TRBJ1-2 TRBV4-1 . CASSQVRRTRAGVYGYTF TGCGCCAGCAGCCAAGTTAGACGGACTAGGGCAGGGGTCTATGGCTACACCTTC
. TRBJ1-4 TRBV21-1 . CASKQGKLGSTNEKLFF TGTGCCAGCAAACAGGGGAAATTGGGGTCGACTAATGAAAAACTGTTTTTT
TRBD2 TRBJ2-5 TRBV4-1 . CASSPGTSDSETQYF TGCGCCAGCAGCCCCGGGACTAGCGATTCAGAGACCCAGTACTTC
. TRBJ1-2 TRBV11-2 . CASSRDSNYGYTF TGTGCCAGCAGTCGCGACAGTAACTATGGCTACACCTTC
. TRBJ2-1 TRBV7-9 few CASSLVGRTLSYSEQFF TGTGCCAGCAGCTTAGTAGGGAGGACATTATCGTATAGTGAGCAGTTCTTC
TRBD1 TRBJ1-1 TRBV7-9 . CASSPWDSTEAFF TGTGCCAGCAGCCCGTGGGACAGCACTGAAGCTTTCTTT
. TRBJ1-1 TRBV13 . CASSLDLVGGTEAFF TGTGCCAGCAGCTTAGATCTGGTGGGAGGGACTGAAGCTTTCTTT
TRBD1 TRBJ1-1 TRBV3-1/TRBV3-2 . CASSGDRVEAFF TGTGCCAGCAGCGGCGACAGGGTTGAAGCTTTCTTT
. TRBJ2-1 TRBV30 . CAWSPTTSMEFF TGTGCCTGGAGCCCCACCACTAGTATGGAGTTCTTC
TRBD1 TRBJ2-3 TRBV6-2/TRBV6-3 few CASSLSGTGPDTQYF TGTGCCAGCAGTTTATCCGGGACAGGGCCAGATACGCAGTATTTT
TRBD1 TRBJ1-3 TRBV7-9 few CASSLEQGAGNTIYF TGTGCCAGCAGCTTAGAACAGGGGGCTGGAAACACCATATATTTT
. TRBJ2-1 TRBV19 . CASQGLADYNEQFF TGTGCCAGCCAGGGGCTAGCGGACTACAATGAGCAGTTCTTC
. TRBJ1-1 TRBV19 . CASSSSRSRVSPRDTEAFF TGTGCCAGTAGCTCGTCCCGTTCTCGGGTGAGCCCGAGGGACACTGAAGCTTTCTTT
. TRBJ2-3 TRBV3-1/TRBV3-2 . CASSQDSTPFRDTQYF TGTGCCAGCAGCCAAGATAGTACTCCCTTTCGAGATACGCAGTATTTT
. TRBJ1-6 TRBV4-3 . CASSQEFQGSYNSPLHF TGCGCCAGCAGCCAAGAATTCCAGGGCTCCTATAATTCACCCCTCCACTTT
. TRBJ2-1 TRBV24-1 . CATSDSPLALEDRSSYNEQFF TGTGCCACCAGTGATTCCCCCCTAGCGCTGGAAGACAGAAGCTCCTACAATGAGCAGTTCTTC
. TRBJ2-1 TRBV5-1 . CASSLNSGNEQFF TGCGCCAGCAGCTTGAACAGTGGAAATGAGCAGTTCTTC
. TRBJ1-1 TRBV23-1 . CASSHFPVNTEAFF TGCGCCAGCAGTCACTTTCCCGTGAACACTGAAGCTTTCTTT
. TRBJ2-1 TRBV12-3/TRBV12-4 . CASVWASYNEQFF TGTGCCAGCGTCTGGGCTTCCTACAATGAGCAGTTCTTC
TRBD2 TRBJ2-3 TRBV6-6 . CASKTSGGDTQYF TGTGCCAGCAAGACTAGCGGGGGGGATACGCAGTATTTT
. TRBJ2-7 TRBV4-2 . CASSHGQLGEQYF TGTGCCAGCAGCCATGGACAGTTAGGGGAGCAGTACTTC
TRBD1 TRBJ1-1 TRBV15 . CATSSLQGANTEAFF TGTGCCACCAGCAGCCTACAGGGGGCAAACACTGAAGCTTTCTTT
TRBD1 TRBJ1-2 TRBV5-6 . CASSLGQGLGYTF TGTGCCAGCAGCTTGGGACAGGGGCTGGGCTACACCTTC
. TRBJ1-3 TRBV4-2 . CASSQEGGGYTIYF TGTGCCAGCAGCCAAGAGGGGGGGGGTTACACCATATATTTT
. TRBJ1-5 TRBV4-1 . CASSQDGGGSNQPQHF TGCGCCAGCAGCCAAGATGGGGGAGGGAGCAATCAGCCCCAGCATTTT
. TRBJ1-1 TRBV18 . CASSREGVGTEAFF TGTGCCAGCTCACGGGAGGGGGTGGGCACTGAAGCTTTCTTT
TRBD1 TRBJ1-2 TRBV29-1 . CSDRDRVFGYTF TGCAGCGACCGGGACAGGGTGTTTGGCTACACCTTC
. TRBJ2-1 TRBV6-5 . CASTRTGDEQFF TGTGCCAGCACCAGAACGGGGGATGAGCAGTTCTTC
. TRBJ2-3 TRBV24-1 . CATSAAGTEPADTQYF TGTGCCACCAGTGCAGCCGGGACTGAACCAGCCGATACGCAGTATTTT
. TRBJ2-5 TRBV11-2 . CASSSLVPKETQYF TGTGCCAGCAGCTCCCTAGTCCCGAAAGAGACCCAGTACTTC
. TRBJ1-1 TRBV4-1 . CASSFRDRGGDTEAFF TGCGCCAGCAGCTTCCGGGACCGCGGAGGGGACACTGAAGCTTTCTTT
TRBD1 TRBJ2-7 TRBV5-1 . CASSLGQGLSEQYF TGCGCCAGCAGCTTGGGACAGGGGTTAAGCGAGCAGTACTTC
. TRBJ1-2 TRBV28 . CASSPPTLGYGYTF TGTGCCAGCAGTCCCCCAACGCTAGGCTATGGCTACACCTTC
. TRBJ2-6 TRBV29-1 . CSVEDRGAAGANVLTF TGCAGCGTTGAAGATCGGGGGGCAGCTGGGGCCAACGTCCTGACTTTC
. TRBJ1-3 TRBV6-5 . CASTGGSGNTIYF TGTGCCAGTACCGGGGGGTCTGGAAACACCATATATTTT
TRBD1 TRBJ1-2 TRBV5-1 . CASTDGTGDGYTF TGCGCCAGCACTGATGGGACAGGGGACGGCTACACCTTC
TRBD1 TRBJ1-4 TRBV5-4 . CASSFQGGDEKLFF TGTGCCAGCAGTTTTCAGGGGGGAGACGAAAAACTGTTTTTT
. TRBJ1-5 TRBV7-8 . CASSLGVRGGSQPQHF TGTGCCAGCAGCTTAGGTGTCAGGGGCGGGAGTCAGCCCCAGCATTTT
. TRBJ1-5 TRBV6-5 . CASDRRNQPQHF TGTGCCAGCGACAGACGCAATCAGCCCCAGCATTTT
. TRBJ1-1 TRBV7-2 . CASSWKRVNTEAFF TGTGCCAGCAGCTGGAAGAGGGTGAACACTGAAGCTTTCTTT
TRBD1 TRBJ1-2 TRBV7-2 . CASSGPGQGNYGYTF TGTGCCAGCAGCGGACCCGGACAGGGTAACTATGGCTACACCTTC
. TRBJ2-1 TRBV27 once CASSLPPRTEQFF TGTGCCAGCAGCCTTCCCCCCCGAACAGAGCAGTTCTTC